The clone carrying this TCR beta chain was observed many times. Antigen unknown. This sample stems from a study of T cell repertoires in cytomegalovirus infection. This CDR3 region has 11 residues. Trimming took off 6 bases at V and 4 bases at J, with 7 bases between the two ends. Looked up from germline, CDR1 is SNHLY and CDR2 is FYNNEI. Findings and limits, study-wide: The study found HLA-C-restricted CMV-specific TCR beta clonotypes dominating the ex vivo response.

A single record per CDR3 protein comes from TCRdb applying MiXCR to the reads. Of approximately 1,000,000 distinct CDR3 sequences in the sample, around 31% are singletons; the top ten hold about 14%. The V gene is TRBV2, the J gene TRBJ2-7; D possibly corresponds to TRBD1 (6 bases). This clonotype was sampled from a human donor in good health (CMV status not recorded). Some clones in this sample may be carry-over from other donors' samples. This specimen consisted of cultured CD8+ T cells from PBMCs, obtained from culture after CMV antigen stimulation. CDR3 DNA: TGTGCCAGCAGGGGACATTACGAGCAGTACTTC. Protein product: CASRGHYEQYF.